Below, 19 T cell receptor beta chains from the same sample are listed, as sequenced in a study of blood T cell repertoires in COVID-19. Produced via immunoSEQ multiplex PCR; TCRdb's table is partial and in-frame only. Found here are fewer than 200,000 clones, roughly 80% of them singletons; the top ten hold approximately 15%. Specimen: PBMCs or T cells enriched from blood (not recorded which). The receptors were gathered from a woman aged 45-65 years who had recovered from COVID-19.

The J gene is TRBJ1-1, the V gene TRBV19, with 7 bases aligning to TRBD1. Germline CDR1 LNHDA, CDR2 SQIVND (reference sequence). V lost 3 bases, J lost 1 base, and 2 bases stayed unmatched. The CDR3 has 14 residues. CDR3 protein: CASSIDRANTEAFF. DNA for the CDR3: TGTGCCAGTAGTATCGACAGGGCGAACACTGAAGCTTTCTTT.

The chain combines TRBV4-2 with TRBJ1-6, with TRBD1 matching 11 bases. The CDR3 extends over 18 amino acids. Germline lookup yields CDR1 LGHNA and CDR2 YNFKEQ. Trimming at V came to 1 base and at J to 0 bases, leaving 2 bases not matched to a gene. CDR3 DNA: TGTGCCAGCAGCCAAGGGACAGGGGGCTTCTCCTATAATTCACCCCTCCACTTT. It translates to CASSQGTGGFSYNSPLHF.

The table lists this clone with a few counts. The gene calls are TRBV5-1 and TRBJ2-1; 10 bases map to TRBD1. The J segment lost 8 bases and the V segment lost 3 bases, leaving 8 bases of the junction unmatched. This CDR3 comprises 15 residues. Per germline, CDR1 SGHRS and CDR2 YFSETQ. The CDR3 protein is CASSSTGTGVDEQFF. The CDR3, as DNA: TGCGCCAGCAGCTCCACCGGGACAGGGGTCGATGAGCAGTTCTTC.

As regards this clone: The junction departs from germline at one end; a sequencing error may be responsible. The rearrangement joins TRBV13 to TRBJ2-3; perhaps TRBD1 as D (5 bases). From germline, CDR1 is PRHDT and CDR2 FYEKMQ (reference sequence). This CDR3 is built from 17 residues. The CDR3 sequence: CASSIGYQGSFTDTQYF. In DNA, the CDR3 is TGTGCCAGCAGCATAGGATACCAGGGATCATTCACAGATACGCAGTATTTT.

The chain recombines TRBV18 with TRBJ2-3; 10 bases line up with TRBD2. V lost 2 bases, J lost 1 base, and 0 bases stayed unmatched. CDR1 is KGHSH, CDR2 LQKENI, per germline. CDR3 length: 15 residues. CDR3 region: CASSPGTSGTDTQYF. The CDR3 nucleotides are TGTGCCAGCTCACCAGGGACTAGCGGCACAGATACGCAGTATTTT.

The chain carries TRBV14 and TRBJ1-2, with D tentatively TRBD1 (5 bases). The germline V gene encodes CDR1 SGHDN and CDR2 FVKESK. CDR3 size: 15 residues. Trimming left V 0 bases short and J 8 bases short, with 16 bases between. In nucleotides, the CDR3 is TGTGCCAGCAGCCAAGATCAGGTCGCAGGGCGGGGCTACACCTTC. Translated, it gives CASSQDQVAGRGYTF.

Only a few counts were recorded for this clone. V usage is TRBV6-5 and J usage is TRBJ1-2; D is unresolved. The CDR3 has 13 amino acids. Germline CDR1 reads MNHEY; CDR2 reads SVGAGI. Trimming cost V 6 bases and J 8 bases, with 16 bases left between them. Here the CDR3 reads CASRSDTGGGYTF. Here the CDR3 DNA reads TGTGCCAGCAGATCTGACACCGGAGGGGGCTACACCTTC.

V and J are TRBV11-1 and TRBJ2-7, with TRBD2 matching 9 bases. The CDR3 length is 14 residues. Germline trimming cut 5 bases from V and 6 bases from J; bases unmatched to any gene: 8. Looked up from germline, CDR1 is SGHAT and CDR2 is FQDESV (reference sequence). This CDR3 is CASSPRTSVGEQYF. For the CDR3, the DNA is TGTGCCAGCAGCCCCAGGACTAGCGTCGGCGAGCAGTACTTC. Full variable domain (outside the CDR3, taken from reference TRBV11-1 and TRBJ2-7): EAEVAQSPRYKITEKSQAVAFWCDPISGHATLYWYRQILGQGPELLVQFQDESVVDDSQLPKDRFSAERLKGVDSTLKIQPAELGDSAMYLCASSPRTSVGEQYFGPGTRLTVT.

This chain links TRBV7-8 with TRBJ2-1, with 7 bases lining up with TRBD2. CDR1 is SGHVS, CDR2 FQNEAQ, per germline. V was clipped by 6 bases and J by 7 bases; unmatched bases: 12. This CDR3 region has 15 residues. CDR3 sequence reads: CASRPREALGNEQFF. CDR3 coding DNA: TGTGCCAGCAGACCCCGGGAGGCCCTAGGGAATGAGCAGTTCTTC.

The rearrangement links TRBV10-3 to TRBJ1-5, with 7 nucleotides matching TRBD1. Trimming at V came to 2 bases and at J to 1 base, leaving 5 bases not matched to a gene. The germline CDR1 and CDR2 sequences are ENHRY and SYGVKD. The CDR3 loop spans 16 amino acids. The CDR3 region is CAISEGTVASNQPQHF. DNA for the CDR3: TGTGCCATCAGTGAGGGGACAGTGGCCAGCAATCAGCCCCAGCATTTT.

This chain uses TRBV11-2 with TRBJ2-1; 9 bases agree with TRBD2. The CDR3 runs to 15 residues. With 5 bases clipped from V and 4 bases from J, the junction kept 6 bases outside the gene matches. Germline V CDR1 and CDR2: SGHAT, FQNNGV. The CDR3 DNA reads TGTGCCAGCAGCCTACGGACTAGCGCTTACAATGAGCAGTTCTTC. Translated, it gives CASSLRTSAYNEQFF.

The chain recombines TRBV4-1 with TRBJ2-3; the D gene is possibly TRBD2 (6 bases). V gave up 0 bases and J gave up 5 bases, with 12 bases separating them. This CDR3 contains 15 residues. Germline V CDR1 and CDR2: MGHRA, YSYEKL. CDR3 DNA sequence: TGCGCCAGCAGCCAAGACGAGCGGGCTGAAGATACGCAGTATTTT. Encoded protein: CASSQDERAEDTQYF.

This clone was counted once. CDR3 in amino acids: CSVDFSSGQGIPYEQYF. The CDR3 DNA reads as TGCAGCGTTGATTTTAGTAGTGGGCAGGGAATTCCCTACGAGCAGTACTTC. The chain joins TRBV29-1 to TRBJ2-7; possibly TRBD1 for D (5 bases). The germline gives CDR1 SQVTM, CDR2 ANQGSEA. V was cut by 3 bases and J by 2 bases, with 23 bases left in between. This CDR3 has 17 amino acids.

The genes are TRBV4-3 and TRBJ1-1, with D maybe TRBD1 (5 bases). From germline, CDR1 is LGHNA and CDR2 YSLEER. There are 13 residues in the CDR3. The germline V and J ends were trimmed by 6 bases and 10 bases, with 18 bases remaining between them. CDR3 in amino acids: CASSQSGGGGAFF. The CDR3 nucleotides are TGCGCCAGCAGTCAAAGCGGGGGGGGAGGAGCTTTCTTT.

This clone appeared a single time. The chain uses TRBV6-5 and TRBJ2-7; tentative D call: TRBD1 (5 bases). CDR3 length: 12 amino acids. V lost 8 bases and J lost 2, with 10 bases in between. Germline loops: CDR1 MNHEY, CDR2 SVGAGI. This CDR3 reads CASGKQAYEQYF. CDR3 nucleotides: TGTGCCAGCGGGAAACAGGCCTACGAGCAGTACTTC.

The chain links TRBV15 to TRBJ1-4; D gene ambiguous. The CDR3 is 16 residues long. Germline CDR1 is LNHNV and CDR2 is YYDKDF (reference sequence). The ends were cut back, 0 bases at V and 0 bases at J, with 8 bases in the middle. CDR3 sequence (DNA): TGTGCCACCAGCAGAGATATAACGGCAACTAATGAAAAACTGTTTTTT. Encoded protein: CATSRDITATNEKLFF.

The CDR3 DNA reads as TGTGCCAGCAGCTTAAGTGATACGAGGCATGAGCAGTTCTTC. As protein: CASSLSDTRHEQFF. The V call is TRBV11-2, the J call TRBJ2-1; D is unclear. The CDR3 spans 14 residues. Germline loops: CDR1 SGHAT, CDR2 FQNNGV. Deletions cut 2 bases from V and 8 bases from J, with 13 bases between.

The chain employs TRBV28 and TRBJ1-1; D is perhaps TRBD1 (6 bases). CDR3 length: 13 amino acids. The V gene's germline CDR1 is MDHEN and CDR2 SYDVKM. V was cut by 5 bases and J by 11 bases, with 18 bases left in between. In DNA form, the CDR3 reads TGTGCCAGCAGTGAAGGACAGCCCTCGAAGGCTTTCTTT. This sequence encodes CASSEGQPSKAFF.

The chain joins TRBV6-5 to TRBJ1-2, with 7 bases matching TRBD1. Per germline, CDR1 MNHEY and CDR2 SVGAGI. This CDR3 has 13 residues. V shed 7 bases, J shed 4 bases, and the junction held 6 bases outside the gene matches. The CDR3 spells CASNLGQSYGYTF. The CDR3 DNA reads TGTGCCAGCAATTTGGGACAGTCCTATGGCTACACCTTC.